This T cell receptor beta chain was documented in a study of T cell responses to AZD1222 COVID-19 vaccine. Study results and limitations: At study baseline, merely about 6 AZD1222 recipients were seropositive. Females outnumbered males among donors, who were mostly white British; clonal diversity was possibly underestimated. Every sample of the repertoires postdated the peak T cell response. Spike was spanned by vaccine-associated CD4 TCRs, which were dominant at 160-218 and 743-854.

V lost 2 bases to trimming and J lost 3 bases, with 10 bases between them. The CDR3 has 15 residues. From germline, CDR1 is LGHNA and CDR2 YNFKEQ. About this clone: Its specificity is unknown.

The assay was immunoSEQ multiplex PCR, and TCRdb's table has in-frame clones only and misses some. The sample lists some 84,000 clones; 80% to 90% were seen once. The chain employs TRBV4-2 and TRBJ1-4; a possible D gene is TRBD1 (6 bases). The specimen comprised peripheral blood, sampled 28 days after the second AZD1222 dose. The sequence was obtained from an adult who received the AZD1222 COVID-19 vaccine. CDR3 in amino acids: CASSQPGHSNEKLFF. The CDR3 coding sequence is TGTGCCAGCAGCCAACCGGGACATTCTAATGAAAAACTGTTTTTT.